These T cell receptor beta chains were read from a single sample in a study of blood T cell repertoires in COVID-19. Assay used: immunoSEQ multiplex PCR; TCRdb lists only in-frame clones, some missing. The sample carries about 120,000 clones, roughly 85% recorded once. Input material: peripheral blood. The receptor set was obtained from a human donor in a cohort sampled during active COVID-19. Each CDR3 is given with its conserved first and last residue. D genes are given only for firm matches. Expanded clones are given a class, and other clones once, few, many or no size at all.

clone_size	v_call	j_call	d_call	cdr3_nt	cdr3_aa
once	TRBV6-2/TRBV6-3	TRBJ2-3	TRBD1	TGTGCCAGCAACCCAGGGGGTGATACGCAGTATTTT	CASNPGGDTQYF
NA	TRBV4-3	TRBJ1-1	NA	TGCGCCAGCAGCTCCACAGGGAACACTGAAGCTTTCTTT	CASSSTGNTEAFF
once	TRBV4-1	TRBJ2-3	TRBD2	TGCGCCAGCAGCCTTACTAGCGGGGGGATAGATACGCAGTATTTT	CASSLTSGGIDTQYF
NA	TRBV7-9	TRBJ2-7	TRBD1	TGTGCCAGCAGCTCCCCCGATGTCTTCGGGACAGTCCTCGAGCAGTACTTC	CASSSPDVFGTVLEQYF
few	TRBV6-6	TRBJ1-1	NA	TGTGCCAGCAGTTACGAGAGGAACACTGAAGCTTTCTTT	CASSYERNTEAFF
NA	TRBV6-5	TRBJ2-7	TRBD1	TGTGCCAGCAGCATGGGACAGGGTCCCGAGCAGTACTTC	CASSMGQGPEQYF
NA	TRBV5-1	TRBJ1-5	TRBD1	TGCGCCAGCAGCTTGACAGGGGCAGAACAGCCCCAGCATTTT	CASSLTGAEQPQHF
few	TRBV5-1	TRBJ2-1	NA	TGCGCCAGCAGTGACACCTTCGGGCAGTTCTTC	CASSDTFGQFF
NA	TRBV5-1	TRBJ1-4	TRBD1	TGCGCCAGCAGCTGGGAGGCGGGACAGCCAACTAATGAAAAACTGTTTTTT	CASSWEAGQPTNEKLFF
few	TRBV6-5	TRBJ1-6	TRBD1	TGTGCCAGCAGTTTGAACAGGGGGGAATCACCCCTCCACTTT	CASSLNRGESPLHF
NA	TRBV10-3	TRBJ2-3	NA	TGTGCCATCAGGTCCACAGGGCTTAACACAGATACGCAGTATTTT	CAIRSTGLNTDTQYF
NA	TRBV7-9	TRBJ2-2	NA	TGTGCCAGCAGCTTACCTAGAGCTGCTAACACCGGGGAGCTGTTTTTT	CASSLPRAANTGELFF
few	TRBV6-2/TRBV6-3	TRBJ1-1	NA	TGTGCCAGCAGTTGGGGCAGGAATGAGATGAACACTGAAGCTTTCTTT	CASSWGRNEMNTEAFF
NA	TRBV9	TRBJ2-1	NA	TGTGCCAGCAGCGTAGCTAACGATGAGCAGTTCTTC	CASSVANDEQFF
few	TRBV5-1	TRBJ2-7	NA	TGCGCCAGCAGCTTGAACGGGGACTACGAGCAGTACTTC	CASSLNGDYEQYF
NA	TRBV6-5	TRBJ2-3	TRBD1	TGTGCCAGCAGTCTGGGACAGGGGAGGGATACGCAGTATTTT	CASSLGQGRDTQYF
NA	TRBV7-2	TRBJ1-5	TRBD1	TGTGCCAGCAGCTCACGGACAGGGGGGGAGTCATATAGCAATCAGCCCCAGCATTTT	CASSSRTGGESYSNQPQHF
NA	TRBV24-1	TRBJ1-2	TRBD1	TGTGCCACCAGTGAAACAGGGGTAGCTAACTATGGCTACACCTTC	CATSETGVANYGYTF
NA	TRBV9	TRBJ2-1	TRBD2	TGTGCCAGCAGCGTTCCGGCGGTAGCGGGGGGCTCATACAATGAGCAGTTCTTC	CASSVPAVAGGSYNEQFF
few	TRBV7-8	TRBJ1-5	NA	TGTGCCAGCAGCTCCCTAGACAGATTTGAACAGCCCCAGCATTTT	CASSSLDRFEQPQHF
NA	TRBV2	TRBJ2-2	NA	TGTGCCAGCCGGGGAGGGGGGACCGGGGAGCTGTTTTTT	CASRGGGTGELFF
NA	TRBV28	TRBJ1-5	NA	TGTGCCAGCAGTGAAGGACAGAACCATAGCAATCAGCCCCAGCATTTT	CASSEGQNHSNQPQHF
few	TRBV6-5	TRBJ2-7	NA	TGTGCCAGCAGTCCAGACAGAAGCTCCTACGAGCAGTACTTC	CASSPDRSSYEQYF
NA	TRBV4-1	TRBJ2-7	NA	TGCGCCAGCAGCCAAGACCAGGGCTACGAGCAGTACTTC	CASSQDQGYEQYF
NA	TRBV29-1	TRBJ2-5	TRBD2	TGCAGCGTTTGGCTAGCGGGGGAAGAGACCCAGTACTTC	CSVWLAGEETQYF
NA	TRBV7-3	TRBJ1-6	NA	TGTGCCAGCAGCTTAACTACAGGTTGGGATTCACCCCTCCACTTT	CASSLTTGWDSPLHF
NA	TRBV24-1	TRBJ2-2	TRBD2	TGTGCCACCAGCCAGTCTAGCGGGTTTAGCACCGGGGAGCTGTTTTTT	CATSQSSGFSTGELFF
once	TRBV5-4	TRBJ1-1	TRBD1	TGTGCCAGCAGCTGGCACAGGGGGCCGAACACTGAAGCTTTCTTT	CASSWHRGPNTEAFF
once	TRBV21-1	TRBJ2-2	NA	TGTGCCACACAGGGGGCGCACACCGGGGAGCTGTTTTTT	CATQGAHTGELFF
NA	TRBV2	TRBJ1-1	TRBD1	TGTGCCAGCAGTGAACGCAGACAGGGGGCGCGAGCTTTCTTT	CASSERRQGARAFF
NA	TRBV6-5	TRBJ1-6	NA	TGTGCCAGCGAGTGGGAGTATAATTCACCCCTCCACTTT	CASEWEYNSPLHF
NA	TRBV21-1	TRBJ2-4	NA	TGTGCCAGCAGCAAAGCGCGGGGGGGCCTAGCCAAAAACATTCAGTACTTC	CASSKARGGLAKNIQYF
once	TRBV9	TRBJ2-7	TRBD2	TGTGCCAGCAGCGTAGCGGGGGGGCCTCACGAGCAGTACTTC	CASSVAGGPHEQYF
once	TRBV7-6	TRBJ1-2	TRBD1	TGTGCCAGCAGCGACAACAGGGGGCTTGGCTATGGCTACACCTTC	CASSDNRGLGYGYTF
NA	TRBV5-1	TRBJ2-4	NA	TGCGCCAGCAGCCCCCCTGAGAGCCACATTCAGTACTTC	CASSPPESHIQYF
NA	TRBV10-3	TRBJ2-1	NA	TGTGCCATCCGGGGGGCCGACTACAATGAGCAGTTCTTC	CAIRGADYNEQFF
NA	TRBV7-4	TRBJ1-5	NA	TGTGCCAGCAGCTTAGAGGCCAGGTATAGCAATCAGCCCCAGCATTTT	CASSLEARYSNQPQHF
once	TRBV7-9	TRBJ2-3	TRBD1	TGTGCCAGCAGCTCGGGACAGGTTACAGATACGCAGTATTTT	CASSSGQVTDTQYF
once	TRBV28	TRBJ2-3	NA	TGTGCCAGCAGTATTCCCCCAACAGGATCGTCAGATACGCAGTATTTT	CASSIPPTGSSDTQYF
NA	TRBV4-3	TRBJ2-2	TRBD1	TGCGCCAGCAGCCAAGATCTCACAGGGGTCAACACCGGGGAGCTGTTTTTT	CASSQDLTGVNTGELFF
NA	TRBV7-2	TRBJ2-1	TRBD2	TGTGCCAGCAGCCCGGCCGGAACTAGCGGGGGGGCTTATGAGCAGTTCTTC	CASSPAGTSGGAYEQFF
NA	TRBV28	TRBJ1-2	NA	TGTGCCAGCAGTTTCGGGGCAGGGGTCGACGGCTACACCTTC	CASSFGAGVDGYTF
NA	TRBV30	TRBJ2-7	NA	TGTGCCTGGAGTGAGGGGTGGTACGAGCAGTACTTC	CAWSEGWYEQYF
NA	TRBV28	TRBJ2-7	NA	TGTGCCAGCAGTTTAGGTCGTGGCCTTCTCTCCTACGAGCAGTACTTC	CASSLGRGLLSYEQYF
NA	TRBV6-5	TRBJ1-1	NA	TGTGCCAGCAGTTACTCGAGACAACTTGAAGCTTTCTTT	CASSYSRQLEAFF
NA	TRBV19	TRBJ2-1	NA	TGTGCCAGTAGTATTCTTAGTAGTGAGCAGTTCTTC	CASSILSSEQFF
NA	TRBV24-1	TRBJ1-5	TRBD1	TGTGCCACAGGAGGACAGGTAGAAGATCAGCCCCAGCATTTT	CATGGQVEDQPQHF
NA	TRBV19	TRBJ1-5	NA	TGTGCCAGTAGTATGGAGGGCTCGGGCAATCAGCCCCAGCATTTT	CASSMEGSGNQPQHF
NA	TRBV4-2	TRBJ1-6	NA	TGTGCCAGCAGCCAAGAAGCAGGGCGGAGCTCCTATAATTCACCCCTCCACTTT	CASSQEAGRSSYNSPLHF
NA	TRBV5-1	TRBJ1-1	TRBD1	TGCGCCAGCACCCCGGGACAGATCCTCCTCCGAACTGAAGCTTTCTTT	CASTPGQILLRTEAFF
NA	TRBV6-6	TRBJ2-7	TRBD1	TGTGCCAGCAGGAAGGACAGGGCTACCTACGAGCAGTACTTC	CASRKDRATYEQYF